This T cell receptor beta chain was sequenced for a study of shared clonotypes between healthy human individuals. Study summary: CD4 naive cells filled three plates per donor, CD4 memory three, CD8 naive two and CD8 memory one.

CDR1 MNHEY and CDR2 SVGAGI come from the germline V gene. V was pared by 2 bases and J by 3 bases, with 5 bases between. The CDR3 has 13 residues. Profiled with immunoSEQ multiplex PCR; TCRdb holds only in-frame clones, not every one. The sample records 2 million to 2.5 million clones, under 95% being singletons. This chain joins TRBV6-5 and TRBJ1-5, with unresolved D. The TCR comes from a young man in good health. Some clones in this sample may be carry-over from other donors' samples. Input material: naive CD4+ T cells from PBMCs. Subset: CD45RA+ positively selected. The DNA for the CDR3 is TGTGCCAGCAGTTACGAGGTCAATCAGCCCCAGCATTTT. It codes for CASSYEVNQPQHF.